This T cell receptor (beta chain) is drawn from a study of T cells after somatic rescue of genetic block. The CDR3 has 14 residues. Germline-derived CDR1 and CDR2 are SGHRS and YFSETQ. The data were produced by immunoSEQ multiplex PCR, yet TCRdb's version contains in-frame clones alone and is incomplete. The sample shows around 12,000 clones, around 72% of them seen only once. Input material: peripheral blood mononuclear cells (PBMCs). The TCR sequence derives from a boy between 10 and 17 years old. This chain joins TRBV5-1 and TRBJ2-5, with D possibly matching TRBD1 (6 bases). The tail of the sequence fits TRBJ2-7 better, so the J call may be wrong. This CDR3 reads CASSLGQVTYEQYF. DNA of the CDR3: TGCGCCAGCAGCTTGGGACAGGTCACCTACGAGCAGTACTTC.